This T cell receptor (beta chain) was found in a study of monozygotic twins with inflammatory bowel disease. Reanalyzing the 5' RACE reads, TCRdb keeps one entry per CDR3 protein, without DNA. The table counts approximately 380,000 distinct CDR3 sequences; 2.5% to 3% lies in the top ten. On this clonotype: Its antigen is as yet unknown.

Overall study findings and caveats: By inverse Simpson index, TCRbeta diversity was lower in IBD patients than in healthy co-twins.

Germline CDR1 is DFQATT and CDR2 is SNEGSKA (reference sequence). The CDR3 has 16 residues. The sequenced sample was blood. The chain joins TRBV20-1 to TRBJ1-6; TCRdb's D call, TRBD1, is unchecked because there is no DNA. This clonotype was obtained from a human donor with ulcerative colitis or Crohn's disease, or a healthy co-twin of an affected twin (not recorded which). The CDR3 here is CSARTGGYSYNSPLHF.